The clone carrying this TCR beta chain showed up many times. Antigen: not known. The CDR3 totals 14 residues. V was pared by 4 bases and J by 2 bases, with 12 bases between. CDR1 and CDR2 (germline): LNHDA, SQIVND (reference sequence). Diagnosing involved the use of clinical symptoms, serum thyroxine and TRAb, thyroid ultrasound and orbital computed tomography. Out of approximately 10 ml of fresh peripheral blood came the PBMCs. The data originate from a study of T cells in Graves' hyperthyroidism and ophthalmopathy. About the research overall: Peripheral blood specimens were obtained at initial diagnosis, prior to any treatment. Study conclusions and caveats: Ophthalmopathy and stable hyperthyroidism were told apart by a 13 V-J model.

Amplification yielded TCR beta CDR3 regions, with RNA transcripts as the source. The HTBI primer set drove a first-round RT-PCR of the TCR CDR3. TCRdb used MiXCR to reprocess the multiplex PCR reads, holding one entry per CDR3 protein. The sample includes 450,000 to 550,000 distinct CDR3 sequences, around a quarter seen only once; the top ten take over 9%. Sequenced material: blood. The source of this sequence is a woman in her twenties or thirties with Graves' ophthalmopathy. The V call is TRBV19, the J call TRBJ2-7; TRBD1 might be the D (5 bases). The CDR3 nucleotides read TGTGCCAGTAGTACGCAGGGTGGTCCCTACGAGCAGTACTTC. Protein product: CASSTQGGPYEQYF.